This TCR beta chain was recorded in a study of blood T cell repertoires in COVID-19. About the research overall: The United States, Italy and Spain provided the acute and convalescent COVID-19 samples. In each case, the material was cDNA or gDNA derived from T cells, B-cell-depleted T cells, or PBMCs.

Germline values: CDR1 MDHEN, CDR2 SYDVKM. This CDR3 region has 15 residues. V shed 6 bases and J 1 base; nucleotides not matched to a gene: 3. Original data processing: Estimates of nucleated cell counts were drawn from the amplification of reference gene primers. Generated by immunoSEQ multiplex PCR, the TCRdb table keeps only in-frame clones and is missing some. That table gives V, J and clone size, and the DNA gave D and trimming. The data contain about 92,000 clones, about 71% of them seen just once; the ten biggest clones take up approximately 25%. This sequence joins TRBV28 and TRBJ2-3; 11 nucleotides align to TRBD2. This receptor was identified in a woman aged 60-70 years in a cohort sampled during active or convalescent COVID-19. Specimen: peripheral blood. CDR3 amino acids: CASRLAGEGTDTQYF. The CDR3, as DNA: TGTGCCAGCAGACTAGCGGGGGAGGGCACAGATACGCAGTATTTT.